The rows below give T cell receptor beta chains drawn from one sample of a study of regulatory T cells in long-lasting Graves disease. Using its own MiXCR run on the multiplex PCR reads, TCRdb lists one record per CDR3 protein. In the table there are a few hundred thousand distinct CDR3 sequences, roughly 24% of which are singletons. The specimen was peripheral blood mononuclear cells (PBMCs), collected when the disease was refractory, from a patient treated with antithyroid drugs. These receptors came from a woman aged 35 to 49 with Graves disease. Each CDR3 is given with its conserved first and last residue. A D gene is named only where the DNA matches it firmly.

D gene | J gene | V gene | CDR3 protein
NA | TRBJ1-6 | TRBV28 | CASVNNSPLHF
NA | TRBJ1-1 | TRBV5-4 | CASSLGVRVSTEAFF
NA | TRBJ2-7 | TRBV5-6 | CASSGLGEQYF
NA | TRBJ2-4 | TRBV5-1 | CASSLDSPKNIQYF
TRBD1 | TRBJ1-5 | TRBV28 | CASTQGAANQPQHF
NA | TRBJ1-5 | TRBV7-8 | CASTEGGSNQPQHF
NA | TRBJ1-1 | TRBV24-1 | CATSDGEADTEAFF
TRBD2 | TRBJ2-7 | TRBV29-1 | CSVETGGGDEQYF
NA | TRBJ1-1 | TRBV5-1 | CASSWGERTEAFF
NA | TRBJ2-7 | TRBV3-1 | CASSPVGGPYEQYF
NA | TRBJ1-3 | TRBV6-2/TRBV6-3 | CTSSYSSRTGNTIYF
NA | TRBJ2-2 | TRBV6-1 | CASIPRGWGAPNTGELFF
NA | TRBJ2-7 | TRBV6-5 | CASSYGPASYEQYF
NA | TRBJ1-4 | TRBV28 | CASSLPRSGLEGEKLFF
NA | TRBJ1-2 | TRBV25-1 | CASSESGGAGYGYTF
NA | TRBJ1-1 | TRBV30 | CAWSVGGTEAFF
NA | TRBJ1-1 | TRBV11-2 | CASSHPIPSQGLNTEAFF
TRBD2 | TRBJ2-7 | TRBV28 | CASRPTSGGSYEQYF